This T cell receptor beta chain came from a study of monozygotic twins with inflammatory bowel disease. The CDR3 covers 14 residues. CDR1 MDHEN and CDR2 SYDVKM come from the germline V gene. Template switching appended UMIs that held a 6-nucleotide sample barcode. Nested amplification of TCRalpha and TCRbeta cDNA involved two PCRs of around 16 and 10 cycles. Reprocessing the 5' RACE reads, TCRdb reports a single entry for every CDR3 protein and omits DNA. This table lists 330,000 or so distinct CDR3 sequences. Donors gave about 2.5 ml of blood apiece. This TCR was sampled from a human donor with ulcerative colitis or Crohn's disease, or a healthy co-twin of an affected twin (not recorded which). The specimen was blood. The chain joins TRBV28 to TRBJ2-1; TCRdb returns TRBD2, unconfirmable since there is no DNA. CDR3 loop: CASSELAAVYEQFF.